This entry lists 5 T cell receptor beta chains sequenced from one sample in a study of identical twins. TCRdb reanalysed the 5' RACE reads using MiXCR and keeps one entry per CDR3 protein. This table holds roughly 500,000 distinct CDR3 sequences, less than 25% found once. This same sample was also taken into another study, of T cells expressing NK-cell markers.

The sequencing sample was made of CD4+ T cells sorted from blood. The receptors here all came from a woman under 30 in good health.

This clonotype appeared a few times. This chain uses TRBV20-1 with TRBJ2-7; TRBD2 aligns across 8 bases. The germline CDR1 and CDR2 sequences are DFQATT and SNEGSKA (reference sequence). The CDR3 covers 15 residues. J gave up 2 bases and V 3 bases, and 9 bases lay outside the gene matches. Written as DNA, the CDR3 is TGCAGTGCTAGTTCCGGACTAGCCTTACCCTACGAGCAGTACTTC. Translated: CSASSGLALPYEQYF.

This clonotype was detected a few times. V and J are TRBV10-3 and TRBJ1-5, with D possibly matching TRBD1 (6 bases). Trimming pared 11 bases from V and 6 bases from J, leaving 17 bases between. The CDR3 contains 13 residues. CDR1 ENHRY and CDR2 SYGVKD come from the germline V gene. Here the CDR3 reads CAATGDTSQPQHF. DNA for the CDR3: TGTGCCGCTACCGGGGACACAAGTCAGCCCCAGCATTTT.

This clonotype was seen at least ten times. As DNA, the CDR3 is TGCAGTGCTAGAGATGTTACCAAGGGCTCCTACAATGAGCAGTTCTTC. This codes for CSARDVTKGSYNEQFF. This sequence joins TRBV20-1 and TRBJ2-1; D ambiguous. V lost 0 bases and J lost 0, with 12 bases in between. The CDR3 is 16 amino acids. From germline, CDR1 is DFQATT and CDR2 SNEGSKA (reference sequence).

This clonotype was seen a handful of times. The CDR3 is CASSRYGVLSYNEQFF. The CDR3 DNA is TGTGCCAGCAGCCGGTACGGCGTTCTCTCCTACAATGAGCAGTTCTTC. The chain is built from TRBV6-1 and TRBJ2-1; D ambiguous. The CDR3 spans 16 residues. CDR1 is MNHNS, CDR2 SASEGT, per germline. Trimming took off 6 bases at V and 0 bases at J, with 15 bases between the two ends.

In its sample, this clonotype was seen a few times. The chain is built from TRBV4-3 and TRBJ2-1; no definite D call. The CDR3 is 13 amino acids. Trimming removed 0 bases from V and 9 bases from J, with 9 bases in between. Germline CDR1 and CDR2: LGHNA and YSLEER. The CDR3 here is CASSQDRGPEQFF. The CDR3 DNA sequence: TGCGCCAGCAGCCAAGATCGCGGCCCTGAGCAGTTCTTC.